Listed here are 7 T cell receptor beta chains from one sample, sequenced in a study of blood T cell repertoires in COVID-19. Assay used: immunoSEQ multiplex PCR; TCRdb lists only in-frame clones, some missing. The repertoire has more than 350,000 clones, approximately 87% of them found once; the top ten carry approximately 9.3%. Specimen: PBMCs or T cells enriched from blood (not recorded which). The receptors shown here come from a woman aged 45 to 65 who had recovered from COVID-19.

The rearrangement joins TRBV5-1 to TRBJ2-7; 10 bases line up with TRBD1. The CDR3 is made up of 14 amino acids. CDR1 and CDR2 from the germline V gene are SGHRS and YFSETQ. V was clipped by 4 bases and J by 4 bases; unmatched bases: 5. The chain's CDR3 is CASSVGTGEYEQYF. CDR3 coding DNA: TGCGCCAGCAGCGTGGGGACAGGGGAGTACGAGCAGTACTTC.

This chain uses TRBV5-1 with TRBJ1-2; 12 bases line up with TRBD1. This CDR3 has 16 amino acids. CDR1 is SGHRS and CDR2 is YFSETQ in the germline V gene. Losses at the gene ends were 3 bases for V and 4 bases for J; bases not matched to a gene: 7. CDR3 DNA: TGCGCCAGCAGCTCCGGGACAGGGGGCGCGGGCTATGGCTACACCTTC. Protein product: CASSSGTGGAGYGYTF.

The chain combines TRBV6-2 or TRBV6-3 with TRBJ1-5; TRBD1 matches 7 bases. CDR3 length: 16 residues. From germline, CDR1 is MNHEY and CDR2 SVGEGT. V gave up 6 bases and J gave up 0 bases; unmatched junction bases: 8. Written as DNA, the CDR3 is TGTGCCAGCAGCCCCGACAGGGTGTATAGCAATCAGCCCCAGCATTTT. It specifies CASSPDRVYSNQPQHF.

The chain couples TRBV7-9 to TRBJ2-3, with TRBD2 matching over 12 bases. Germline trimming cut 4 bases from V and 7 bases from J; bases unmatched to any gene: 6. CDR3 length: 15 amino acids. Germline CDR1 reads SEHNR; CDR2 reads FQNEAQ (reference sequence). The CDR3 here is CASSSGTSGFNTQYF. Written as DNA, the CDR3 is TGTGCCAGCAGCTCAGGGACTAGCGGGTTCAATACGCAGTATTTT.

V gene TRBV7-2 combines with J gene TRBJ1-1; possible D gene TRBD1, 5 bases. The CDR3 runs 15 residues. V lost 1 base and J 4 bases, leaving 13 bases between the germline ends. Germline V gene data show CDR1 as SGHTA and CDR2 as FQGNSA. CDR3 DNA sequence: TGTGCCAGCAGCTTAGGGGTAGCAGGGCCCACTGAAGCTTTCTTT. It is translated as CASSLGVAGPTEAFF.

As regards this clone: One end of the junction is discordant with germline, which a read error may explain. This rearrangement joins TRBV14 to TRBJ1-2; D gene uncertain. CDR1 and CDR2 from the germline V gene are SGHDN and FVKESK. This CDR3 is built from 12 residues. CDR3 nucleotide sequence: TGTGCCAGCAGCCAAGATGGGCCGTTCCCCCACTTC. Encoded protein: CASSQDGPFPHF.

The rearrangement links TRBV9 to TRBJ1-1, with a tentative D call TRBD1 (6 bases). The CDR3 covers 13 residues. Trimming shortened V by 0 bases and J by 8 bases, and 11 bases separated the two germline ends. Germline-derived CDR1 and CDR2 are SGDLS and YYNGEE. As DNA, the CDR3 is TGTGCCAGCAGCGTAGTAGGGGGATGGGAAGCTTTCTTT. This codes for CASSVVGGWEAFF.